A single sample gave rise to the 18 T cell receptor beta chains below, sequenced in a study of blood T cell repertoires in COVID-19. Profiled with immunoSEQ multiplex PCR; TCRdb holds only in-frame clones, not every one. The sample comprises approximately 75,000 clones, around 84% of which are singletons, and about 22% rests with the top ten. The sequenced sample was peripheral blood. These receptors were collected from a woman between 45 and 60 years old with acute or convalescent COVID-19.

This clone was picked up one time. This chain links TRBV4-1 with TRBJ2-4, with 7 bases identical to TRBD1. Germline V gene lookup returns CDR1 MGHRA and CDR2 YSYEKL. There are 16 residues in the CDR3. V was pared by 3 bases and J by 0 bases, with 5 bases of the junction left unmatched. Written as DNA, the CDR3 is TGCGCCAGCAGCCACCAGACAGGGATAGCCAAAAACATTCAGTACTTC. It translates to CASSHQTGIAKNIQYF.

This chain connects TRBV6-5 to TRBJ1-2; D gene unclear. The V end lost 8 bases, the J end lost 4 bases, and 14 bases lay between the germline ends. Per germline, CDR1 MNHEY and CDR2 SVGAGI. CDR3 length: 13 amino acids. The CDR3 spells CASADRHSYGYTF. The CDR3 DNA follows: TGTGCCAGCGCCGACCGGCACAGCTATGGCTACACCTTC.

V usage is TRBV19 and J usage is TRBJ2-7; D ambiguous. The CDR3 runs 15 residues. Trimming took off 3 bases at V and 2 bases at J, with 14 bases between the two ends. CDR1 LNHDA and CDR2 SQIVND come from the germline V gene (reference sequence). CDR3 sequence reads: CASSMPRANPYEQYF. CDR3 DNA sequence: TGTGCCAGTAGTATGCCGCGCGCGAACCCCTACGAGCAGTACTTC.

This sequence joins TRBV5-1 and TRBJ2-7, with D perhaps matching TRBD1 (5 bases). Trimming removed 3 bases at V and 2 bases at J, with 15 bases between. The germline V gene encodes CDR1 SGHRS and CDR2 YFSETQ. The CDR3 is made up of 15 amino acids. CDR3 amino acids: CASSSMGLGTYEQYF. The CDR3 nucleotides read TGCGCCAGCAGCTCCATGGGGCTAGGGACCTACGAGCAGTACTTC.

The V gene is TRBV19, the J gene TRBJ1-5, with 10 bases lining up with TRBD1. Germline CDR1 LNHDA, CDR2 SQIVND (reference sequence). This CDR3 is 15 amino acids long. Trimming cost V 5 bases and J 6 bases; bases outside gene matches: 7. The CDR3 spells CASSSAGTGVQPQHF. The CDR3, as DNA: TGTGCCAGTAGTTCCGCAGGGACAGGGGTTCAGCCCCAGCATTTT. Using reference TRBV19 and TRBJ1-5 for the parts outside the CDR3, the full variable domain is DGGITQSPKYLFRKEGQNVTLSCEQNLNHDAMYWYRQDPGQGLRLIYYSQIVNDFQKGDIAEGYSVSREKKESFPLTVTSAQKNPTAFYLCASSSAGTGVQPQHFGDGTRLSIL.

The CDR3 nucleotides read TGTGCCAGCAGCGCGGGGACAGCCACTGAAGCTTTCTTT. Translation: CASSAGTATEAFF. The chain combines TRBV7-7 with TRBJ1-1; 7 nucleotides match TRBD1. V trimming: 5 bases; J trimming: 4 bases; junction bases outside the gene matches: 4. Per the germline V gene, CDR1 is SSHAT and CDR2 is FNYEAQ (reference sequence). The CDR3 totals 13 residues.

V and J are TRBV6-5 and TRBJ2-3; a weak D match, TRBD1 (6 bases). Per germline, CDR1 MNHEY and CDR2 SVGAGI. The germline V and J ends were trimmed by 6 bases and 2 bases, with 15 bases remaining between them. The CDR3 covers 15 residues. The CDR3 bases are TGTGCCAGCAGCCTGATCGGACAGCCCACAGATACGCAGTATTTT. Protein product: CASSLIGQPTDTQYF.

This clone was seen a few times. The V call is TRBV5-4, the J call TRBJ2-7; 7 bases are shared with TRBD1. V lost 0 bases, J lost 1 base, and 4 bases stayed unmatched. The length of the CDR3 is 15 residues. CDR1 is SGHNT and CDR2 is YYREEE in the germline V gene (reference sequence). The CDR3 protein is CASSLDQGVSYEQYF. Here the CDR3 DNA reads TGTGCCAGCAGCTTGGATCAGGGGGTATCCTACGAGCAGTACTTC.

V usage is TRBV18 and J usage is TRBJ2-5, with D possibly matching TRBD2 (6 bases). The CDR3 length is 15 residues. The germline V gene has CDR1 KGHSH and CDR2 LQKENI. V lost 3 bases, J lost 2 bases, and 13 bases lay in between. The CDR3 nucleotides read TGTGCCAGCTCACCGGGGGGAGTATCGCAAGAGACCCAGTACTTC. Translation gives CASSPGGVSQETQYF.

The rearrangement joins TRBV11-2 to TRBJ2-1; the match to TRBD2 covers 9 bases. The CDR3 spans 15 residues. Germline loops: CDR1 SGHAT, CDR2 FQNNGV. The V gene end was trimmed by 0 bases and the J gene end by 10 bases; junction bases not matched to a gene: 7. CDR3 nucleotides: TGTGCCAGCAGCTTAGATAGGCGGGAGGGCAGAGAGCAGTTCTTC. Translation: CASSLDRREGREQFF.

The CDR3 DNA is TGTGCCAGCAGCTTAGGGGGAGCGGTGGGGCAGTTCTTC. Protein: CASSLGGAVGQFF. V gene TRBV7-2 combines with J gene TRBJ2-1, with D possibly TRBD2 on 5 matching bases. This CDR3 region has 13 residues. The germline CDR1 and CDR2 sequences are SGHTA and FQGNSA. V lost 1 base, J lost 12 bases, and 13 bases lay in between.

The chain joins TRBV4-2 to TRBJ2-1; TRBD2 matches at 12 bases. The ends lost 3 bases at V and 4 bases at J; junction bases unmatched: 4. Germline V gene data show CDR1 as LGHNA and CDR2 as YNFKEQ. The CDR3 is 16 amino acids. This CDR3 is CASSQALAGGYNEQFF. The CDR3 nucleotides read TGTGCCAGCAGCCAGGCTCTAGCGGGGGGGTACAATGAGCAGTTCTTC.

This chain's CDR3 is CAISDLGGKLDGYTF. DNA of the CDR3: TGTGCCATCAGTGACCTCGGGGGTAAGCTAGATGGCTACACCTTC. This chain connects TRBV10-3 to TRBJ1-2; a weak D match, TRBD1 (5 bases). Deletions cut 3 bases from V and 6 bases from J, with 17 bases between. The CDR3 is 15 residues long. CDR1 is ENHRY, CDR2 SYGVKD, per germline.

The chain is built from TRBV16 and TRBJ2-5; D might be TRBD2 (5 bases). V was pared by 6 bases and J by 5 bases, with 16 bases between. CDR3 size: 14 residues. Germline V gene data show CDR1 as KGHSY and CDR2 as FQNENV. The CDR3 reads CASRRRARGETQYF. The CDR3 DNA is TGTGCCAGCAGAAGACGAGCCCGAGGGGAGACCCAGTACTTC.

This rearrangement joins TRBV5-4 to TRBJ2-7; possibly TRBD2 for D (6 bases). The CDR3 contains 15 residues. The germline gives CDR1 SGHNT, CDR2 YYREEE (reference sequence). V was clipped by 5 bases and J by 0 bases, with 15 bases between them. CDR3 in amino acids: CASRHGGRPSYEQYF. CDR3 sequence (DNA): TGTGCCAGCAGGCACGGAGGGCGGCCCTCCTACGAGCAGTACTTC.

In this sample, this clone turned up once. The chain has TRBV2 and TRBJ1-6, with D unresolved. This CDR3 has 16 amino acids. Germline CDR1 reads SNHLY; CDR2 reads FYNNEI. V dropped 6 bases and J dropped 8 bases, with 20 bases sitting between them. The CDR3 loop is CASSPLSRINHSPLHF. CDR3 nucleotides: TGTGCCAGCAGCCCACTGAGTAGAATCAACCATTCACCCCTCCACTTT.

The genes are TRBV28 and TRBJ1-3; D ambiguous. The CDR3 extends over 15 amino acids. Germline CDR1 reads MDHEN; CDR2 reads SYDVKM. Trimming removed 6 bases at V and 4 bases at J, with 16 bases between. The CDR3 region has the DNA TGTGCCAGCAGCCCCTTAATGGCGGGCGGAAACACCATATATTTT. Protein sequence: CASSPLMAGGNTIYF.

The rearrangement uses TRBV5-4 and TRBJ2-1; the match to TRBD2 covers 8 bases. V shed 1 base and J 7 bases; nucleotides not matched to a gene: 10. CDR1 and CDR2 (germline): SGHNT, YYREEE (reference sequence). This CDR3 has 16 residues. The CDR3 sequence: CASSLSPSGPDNEQFF. The CDR3 nucleotides are TGTGCCAGCAGCTTGTCGCCTAGCGGGCCGGATAATGAGCAGTTCTTC.